The 14 T cell receptor beta chains below were found in one sample sequenced in a study of cytomegalovirus exposure and HLA in healthy donors. The PCR ran on 60 Vbeta and 13 Jbeta primers. Sequencing was performed with immunoSEQ multiplex PCR; in TCRdb, only in-frame clones are kept and a portion is missing. The data show 150,000 to 200,000 clones, around 80% seen once. Sequenced material: PBMCs. These TCRs come from a human donor in good health.

The rearrangement uses TRBV6-6 and TRBJ1-5; weak D call: TRBD1 (5 bases). The CDR3 is made up of 16 amino acids. Trimming removed 0 bases at V and 6 bases at J, with 15 bases between. Germline CDR1 and CDR2: MNHNY and SVGAGI (reference sequence). Written as DNA, the CDR3 is TGTGCCAGCAGTTACTCCCCCAGCACCAGGGTTCAGCCCCAGCATTTT. Its protein is CASSYSPSTRVQPQHF.

The V gene is TRBV6-6, the J gene TRBJ2-7; a weak D match, TRBD1 (8 bases). In germline, CDR1 is MNHNY, CDR2 SVGAGI (reference sequence). CDR3 size: 16 residues. Trimming shortened V by 2 bases and J by 4 bases, and 18 bases separated the two germline ends. CDR3 amino acids: CASSYRLDRGGYEQYF. For the CDR3, the DNA is TGTGCCAGCAGTTACCGGCTAGACAGGGGAGGGTACGAGCAGTACTTC.

This clone came up a few times. The chain recombines TRBV14 with TRBJ1-3; D call uncertain. The CDR3 spans 16 residues. Looked up from germline, CDR1 is SGHDN and CDR2 is FVKESK. V was pared by 4 bases and J by 0 bases, with 13 bases between. The CDR3 region has the DNA TGTGCCAGCAGCCCTGGAACGGGATACTCTGGAAACACCATATATTTT. Translated, it gives CASSPGTGYSGNTIYF.

The rearrangement joins TRBV5-1 to TRBJ2-5; TRBD1 aligns across 9 bases. J was trimmed by 5 bases and V by 4 bases; bases with no gene match: 12. Germline assignment: CDR1 SGHRS and CDR2 YFSETQ. The CDR3 has 16 amino acids. In nucleotides, the CDR3 is TGCGCCAGCAGCCCCGGTACAGGGGGCTTGTGGGAGACCCAGTACTTC. Protein sequence: CASSPGTGGLWETQYF.

The rearrangement uses TRBV4-1 and TRBJ1-5, with 9 nucleotides matching TRBD1. Germline assignment: CDR1 MGHRA and CDR2 YSYEKL. The CDR3 spans 15 residues. Losses at the gene ends were 5 bases for V and 6 bases for J; bases not matched to a gene: 8. CDR3 in DNA: TGCGCCAGCAGCGCCCGGACAGGGGTGATTCAGCCCCAGCATTTT. Translated, it gives CASSARTGVIQPQHF.

V and J are TRBV7-6 and TRBJ1-3; D is perhaps TRBD1 (6 bases). The CDR3 is made up of 15 amino acids. Germline lookup yields CDR1 SGHVS and CDR2 FNYEAQ. V was cut by 4 bases and J by 6 bases, with 16 bases left in between. In DNA, the CDR3 is TGTGCCAGCAGCTACCGACAGGCCCCTAAAAACACCATATATTTT. As protein: CASSYRQAPKNTIYF.

This clone is a singleton in its sample. The rearrangement joins TRBV7-2 to TRBJ2-7; TRBD2 matches at 11 bases. The J segment lost 5 bases and the V segment lost 2 bases, leaving 5 bases of the junction unmatched. The CDR3 sequence is 15 residues long. Germline lookup yields CDR1 SGHTA and CDR2 FQGNSA. The CDR3 protein is CASSLSPSGGNEQYF. The CDR3, as DNA: TGTGCCAGCAGCTTAAGTCCTAGCGGGGGGAACGAGCAGTACTTC.

This clone was detected only a few times. V usage is TRBV7-9 and J usage is TRBJ1-1, with a weak D call TRBD1 (5 bases). Germline loops: CDR1 SEHNR, CDR2 FQNEAQ (reference sequence). Trimming cost V 5 bases and J 6 bases, with 19 bases left between them. CDR3 length equals 15 residues. This chain's CDR3 is CASSTLLGVLAEAFF. As DNA, the CDR3 is TGTGCCAGCAGCACCCTTTTAGGGGTTCTAGCTGAAGCTTTCTTT.

This clone was detected only a few times. V is TRBV5-8 and J is TRBJ1-5; 10 bases agree with TRBD1. Germline V gene lookup returns CDR1 SGHTS and CDR2 YDEGEE. The CDR3 loop spans 15 amino acids. After removal of 4 bases from V and 5 bases from J, the junction contained 6 bases not matched to a gene. DNA of the CDR3: TGTGCCAGCAGCGGGGGACAGGGGATGGATCAGCCCCAGCATTTT. Protein sequence: CASSGGQGMDQPQHF.

The chain recombines TRBV14 with TRBJ1-3; TRBD1 might be the D (5 bases). This CDR3 has 14 amino acids. Germline V lookup: CDR1 SGHDN, CDR2 FVKESK. V dropped 1 base and J dropped 4 bases, with 8 bases sitting between them. The chain's CDR3 is CASSQAGRGNTIYF. The CDR3 nucleotides read TGTGCCAGCAGCCAAGCAGGGCGCGGAAACACCATATATTTT.

This clone was seen only a few times. The chain couples TRBV4-3 to TRBJ2-2; 8 bases map to TRBD1. CDR1 LGHNA and CDR2 YSLEER come from the germline V gene. The CDR3 has 16 residues. The junction had 5 bases not matched to a gene; V was cut back by 2 bases and J by 3 bases. The CDR3 here is CASSQWGQAYTGELFF. CDR3 in DNA: TGCGCCAGCAGCCAATGGGGACAGGCTTACACCGGGGAGCTGTTTTTT.

The chain recombines TRBV7-9 with TRBJ2-5, with 7 bases matching TRBD2. The CDR3 contains 13 residues. J was trimmed by 0 bases and V by 7 bases; bases with no gene match: 2. Germline V lookup: CDR1 SEHNR, CDR2 FQNEAQ (reference sequence). Here the CDR3 DNA reads TGTGCCAGCATCGGGGGGAACCAAGAGACCCAGTACTTC. This translates into CASIGGNQETQYF. Using reference TRBV7-9 and TRBJ2-5 for the parts outside the CDR3, the full variable domain is DTGVSQNPRHKITKRGQNVTFRCDPISEHNRLYWYRQTLGQGPEFLTYFQNEAQLEKSRLLSDRFSAERPKGSFSTLEIQRTEQGDSAMYLCASIGGNQETQYFGPGTRLLVL.

V is TRBV7-6 and J is TRBJ2-5; D call uncertain. The CDR3 runs 12 residues. CDR1 and CDR2 from the germline V gene are SGHVS and FNYEAQ. The V end was cut by 1 base, the J end by 5 bases, with 5 bases between. CDR3 sequence: CASSLVVETQYF. The CDR3 coding sequence is TGTGCCAGCAGCTTAGTAGTGGAGACCCAGTACTTC.

V gene TRBV5-1 combines with J gene TRBJ2-7, with D perhaps matching TRBD1 (6 bases). This CDR3 is built from 14 residues. Trimming removed 6 bases from V and 3 bases from J, with 16 bases in between. CDR1 and CDR2 (germline): SGHRS, YFSETQ. The CDR3 is CASTTGTSYYEQYF. The CDR3 DNA sequence: TGCGCCAGCACCACCGGGACATCTTACTACGAGCAGTACTTC.